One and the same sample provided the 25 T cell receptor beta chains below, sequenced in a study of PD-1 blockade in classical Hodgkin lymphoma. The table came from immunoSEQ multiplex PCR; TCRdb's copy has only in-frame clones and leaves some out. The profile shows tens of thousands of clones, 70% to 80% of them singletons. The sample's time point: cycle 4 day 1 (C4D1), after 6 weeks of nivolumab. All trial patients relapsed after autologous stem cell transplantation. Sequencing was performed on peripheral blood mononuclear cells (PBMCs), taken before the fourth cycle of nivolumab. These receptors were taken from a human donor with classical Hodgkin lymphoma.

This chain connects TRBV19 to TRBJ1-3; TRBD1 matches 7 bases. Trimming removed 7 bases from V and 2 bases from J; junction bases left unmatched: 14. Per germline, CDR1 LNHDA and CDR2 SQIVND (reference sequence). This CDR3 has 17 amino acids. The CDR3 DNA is TGTGCCAGTACCCCAAGGGCGTGGGGGACAGCTGGAAACACCATATATTTT. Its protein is CASTPRAWGTAGNTIYF.

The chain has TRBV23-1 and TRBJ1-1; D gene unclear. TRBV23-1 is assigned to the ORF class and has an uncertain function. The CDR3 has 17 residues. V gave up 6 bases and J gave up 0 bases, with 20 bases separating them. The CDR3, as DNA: TGCGCCAGCAGCCATCACCTGGGCCTCTCTATGAACACTGAAGCTTTCTTT. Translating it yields CASSHHLGLSMNTEAFF.

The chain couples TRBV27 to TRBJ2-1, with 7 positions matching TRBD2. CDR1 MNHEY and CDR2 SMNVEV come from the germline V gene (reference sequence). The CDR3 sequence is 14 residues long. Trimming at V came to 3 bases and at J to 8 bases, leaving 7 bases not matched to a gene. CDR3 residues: CASSFALARDEQFF. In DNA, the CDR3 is TGTGCCAGCAGTTTCGCACTAGCGCGGGATGAGCAGTTCTTC.

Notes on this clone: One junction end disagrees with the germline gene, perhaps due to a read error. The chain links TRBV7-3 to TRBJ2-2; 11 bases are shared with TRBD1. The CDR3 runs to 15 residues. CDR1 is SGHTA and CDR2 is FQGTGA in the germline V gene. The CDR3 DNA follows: TGTGCCAGCAGCAGGACAGGGGGCCCCACCGTGGAGCTGTTTTTT. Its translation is CASSRTGGPTVELFF.

The CDR3 nucleotides are TGTGCCAGTAGGTCCCTTTCTGGGGCCAACGTCCTGACTTTC. Translated, it gives CASRSLSGANVLTF. The rearrangement links TRBV19 to TRBJ2-6; D is unresolved. There are 14 residues in the CDR3. The germline V and J ends were trimmed by 6 bases and 1 base, with 7 bases remaining between them. Germline V CDR1 and CDR2: LNHDA, SQIVND (reference sequence).

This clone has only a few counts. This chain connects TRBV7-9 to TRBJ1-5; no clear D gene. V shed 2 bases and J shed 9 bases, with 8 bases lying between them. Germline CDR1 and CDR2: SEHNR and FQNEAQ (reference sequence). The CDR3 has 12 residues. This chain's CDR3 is CASSLPHLPQHF. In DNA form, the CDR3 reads TGTGCCAGCAGCTTACCCCACTTGCCCCAGCATTTT.

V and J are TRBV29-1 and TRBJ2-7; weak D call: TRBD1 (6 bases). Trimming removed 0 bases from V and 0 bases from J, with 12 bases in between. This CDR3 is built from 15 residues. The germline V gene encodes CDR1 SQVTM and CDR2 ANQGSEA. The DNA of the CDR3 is TGCAGCGTTGAAGATGTGCAGGGGACCTCCTACGAGCAGTACTTC. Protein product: CSVEDVQGTSYEQYF.

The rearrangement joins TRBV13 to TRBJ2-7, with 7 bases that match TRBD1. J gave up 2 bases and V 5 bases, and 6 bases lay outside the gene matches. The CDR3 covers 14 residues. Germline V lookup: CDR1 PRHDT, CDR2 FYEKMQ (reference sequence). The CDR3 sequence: CASSPPTGPYEQYF. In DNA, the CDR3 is TGTGCCAGCAGCCCACCGACAGGGCCCTACGAGCAGTACTTC.

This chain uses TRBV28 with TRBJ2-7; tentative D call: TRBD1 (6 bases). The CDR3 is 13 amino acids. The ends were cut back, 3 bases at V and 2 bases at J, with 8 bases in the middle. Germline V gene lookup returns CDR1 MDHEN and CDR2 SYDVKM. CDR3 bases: TGTGCCAGCAGTTTCCAGGGGACCTACGAGCAGTACTTC. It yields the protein CASSFQGTYEQYF.

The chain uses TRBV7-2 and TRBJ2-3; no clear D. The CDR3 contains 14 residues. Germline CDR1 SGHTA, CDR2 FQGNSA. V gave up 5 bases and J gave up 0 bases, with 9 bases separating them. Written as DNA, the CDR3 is TGTGCCAGCAGCCGAACCCCTAGCACAGATACGCAGTATTTT. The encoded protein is CASSRTPSTDTQYF.

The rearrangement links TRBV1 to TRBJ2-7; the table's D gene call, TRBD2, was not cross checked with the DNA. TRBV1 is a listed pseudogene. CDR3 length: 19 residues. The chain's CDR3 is CTSSSREAGSPTSSYEQYF. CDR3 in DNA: TGCACCAGCAGCAGTCGGGAAGCGGGGTCCCCTACGAGCTCCTACGAGCAGTACTTC.

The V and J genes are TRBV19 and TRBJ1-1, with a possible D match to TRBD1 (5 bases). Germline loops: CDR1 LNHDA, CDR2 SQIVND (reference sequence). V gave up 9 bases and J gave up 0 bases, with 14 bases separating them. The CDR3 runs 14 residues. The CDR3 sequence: CASRDREMNTEAFF. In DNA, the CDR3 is TGTGCCAGCCGGGACCGTGAGATGAACACTGAAGCTTTCTTT.

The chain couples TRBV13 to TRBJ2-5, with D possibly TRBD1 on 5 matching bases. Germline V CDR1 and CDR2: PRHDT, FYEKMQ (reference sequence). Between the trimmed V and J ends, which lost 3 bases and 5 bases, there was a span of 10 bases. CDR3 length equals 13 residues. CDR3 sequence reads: CASSLLGAETQYF. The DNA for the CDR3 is TGTGCCAGCAGCTTGCTAGGGGCCGAGACCCAGTACTTC.

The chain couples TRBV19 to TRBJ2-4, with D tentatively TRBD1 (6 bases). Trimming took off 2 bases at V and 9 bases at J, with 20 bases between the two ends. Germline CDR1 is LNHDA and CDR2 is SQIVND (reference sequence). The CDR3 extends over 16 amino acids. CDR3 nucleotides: TGTGCCAGTAGTATAAGGACAGACGGGGTCTCGGGCATTCAGTACTTC. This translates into CASSIRTDGVSGIQYF.

In DNA, the CDR3 is TGTGCCAGCAGTTCCGTAGCGGGAGTCTCATACAATGAGCAGTTCTTC. It is translated as CASSSVAGVSYNEQFF. J is TRBJ2-1 and V is TRBV27, with TRBD2 matching 9 bases. The CDR3 contains 16 residues. The germline V gene has CDR1 MNHEY and CDR2 SMNVEV (reference sequence). Trimming removed 4 bases from V and 4 bases from J; junction bases left unmatched: 8.

The CDR3 loop reads CASSLSPDLYSPLHF. The CDR3 DNA is TGTGCCAGCAGCTTAAGCCCCGACCTCTATTCACCCCTCCACTTT. The V call is TRBV7-3, the J call TRBJ1-6; no clear D. The CDR3 contains 15 residues. With 1 base removed from V and 8 bases from J, the gap between germline ends came to 12 bases. From germline, CDR1 is SGHTA and CDR2 FQGTGA.

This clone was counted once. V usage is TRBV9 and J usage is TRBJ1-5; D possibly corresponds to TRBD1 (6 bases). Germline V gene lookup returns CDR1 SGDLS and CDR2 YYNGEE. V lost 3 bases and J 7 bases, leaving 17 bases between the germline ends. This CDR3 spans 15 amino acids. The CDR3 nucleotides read TGTGCCAGCAGCGCCACGTCAGGGGTAGGACAGCCCCAGCATTTT. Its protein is CASSATSGVGQPQHF.

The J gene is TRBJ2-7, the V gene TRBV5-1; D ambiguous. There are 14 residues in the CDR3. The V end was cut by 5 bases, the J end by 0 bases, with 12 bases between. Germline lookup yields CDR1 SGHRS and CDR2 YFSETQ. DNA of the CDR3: TGCGCCAGCAGTCCCACCGGTGGCTCCTACGAGCAGTACTTC. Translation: CASSPTGGSYEQYF.

The chain's CDR3 is CASSKGGGANTGELFF. In DNA, the CDR3 is TGTGCCAGTAGTAAGGGCGGGGGAGCGAACACCGGGGAGCTGTTTTTT. The V gene is TRBV19, the J gene TRBJ2-2, with 7 nucleotides matching TRBD2. The CDR3 is made up of 16 amino acids. The germline gives CDR1 LNHDA, CDR2 SQIVND (reference sequence). Trimming removed 4 bases from V and 0 bases from J; junction bases left unmatched: 5.

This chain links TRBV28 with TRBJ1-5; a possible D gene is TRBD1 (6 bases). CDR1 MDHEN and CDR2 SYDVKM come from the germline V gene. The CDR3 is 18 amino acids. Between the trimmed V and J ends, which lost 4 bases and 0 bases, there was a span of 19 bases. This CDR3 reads CASSSPGGGGNSNQPQHF. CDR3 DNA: TGTGCCAGCAGTTCTCCGGGAGGGGGAGGGAATAGCAATCAGCCCCAGCATTTT.

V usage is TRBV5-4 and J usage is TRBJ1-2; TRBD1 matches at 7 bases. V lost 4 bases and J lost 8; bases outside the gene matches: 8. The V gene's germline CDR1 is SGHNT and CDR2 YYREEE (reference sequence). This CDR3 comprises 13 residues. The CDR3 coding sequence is TGTGCCAGCAGCCTAAGGACAGGTCGGGGCTACACCTTC. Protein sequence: CASSLRTGRGYTF. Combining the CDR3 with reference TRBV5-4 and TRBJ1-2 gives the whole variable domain ETGVTQSPTHLIKTRGQQVTLRCSSQSGHNTVSWYQQALGQGPQFIFQYYREEENGRGNFPPRFSGLQFPNYSSELNVNALELDDSALYLCASSLRTGRGYTFGSGTRLTVV.

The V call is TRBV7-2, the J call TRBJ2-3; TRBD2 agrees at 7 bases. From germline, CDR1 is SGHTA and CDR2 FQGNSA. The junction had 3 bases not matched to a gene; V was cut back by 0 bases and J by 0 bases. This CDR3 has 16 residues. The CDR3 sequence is CASSLAGGLSTDTQYF. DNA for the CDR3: TGTGCCAGCAGCTTAGCGGGAGGGCTTAGCACAGATACGCAGTATTTT. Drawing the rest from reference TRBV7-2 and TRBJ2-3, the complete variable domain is GAGVSQSPSNKVTEKGKDVELRCDPISGHTALYWYRQSLGQGLEFLIYFQGNSAPDKSGLPSDRFSAERTGGSVSTLTIQRTQQEDSAVYLCASSLAGGLSTDTQYFGPGTRLTVL.

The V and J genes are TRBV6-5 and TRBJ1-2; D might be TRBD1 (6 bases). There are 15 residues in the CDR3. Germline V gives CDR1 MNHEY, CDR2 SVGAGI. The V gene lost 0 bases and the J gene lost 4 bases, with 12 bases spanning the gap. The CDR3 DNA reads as TGTGCCAGCAGTTACTCCCCGGAGACAGGCTATGGCTACACCTTC. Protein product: CASSYSPETGYGYTF.

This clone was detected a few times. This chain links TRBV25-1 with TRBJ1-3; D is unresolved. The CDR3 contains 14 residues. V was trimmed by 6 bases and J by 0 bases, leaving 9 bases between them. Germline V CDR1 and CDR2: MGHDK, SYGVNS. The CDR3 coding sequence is TGTGCCAGCAGCGAGGAGCGCTCTGGAAACACCATATATTTT. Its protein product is CASSEERSGNTIYF.

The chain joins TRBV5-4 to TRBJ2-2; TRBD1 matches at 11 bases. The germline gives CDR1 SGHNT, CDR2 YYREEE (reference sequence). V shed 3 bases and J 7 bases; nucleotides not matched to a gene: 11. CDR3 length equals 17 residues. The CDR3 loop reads CASSSVPGTGGIGELFF. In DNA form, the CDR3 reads TGTGCCAGCAGCTCAGTCCCGGGGACAGGGGGAATCGGGGAGCTGTTTTTT.